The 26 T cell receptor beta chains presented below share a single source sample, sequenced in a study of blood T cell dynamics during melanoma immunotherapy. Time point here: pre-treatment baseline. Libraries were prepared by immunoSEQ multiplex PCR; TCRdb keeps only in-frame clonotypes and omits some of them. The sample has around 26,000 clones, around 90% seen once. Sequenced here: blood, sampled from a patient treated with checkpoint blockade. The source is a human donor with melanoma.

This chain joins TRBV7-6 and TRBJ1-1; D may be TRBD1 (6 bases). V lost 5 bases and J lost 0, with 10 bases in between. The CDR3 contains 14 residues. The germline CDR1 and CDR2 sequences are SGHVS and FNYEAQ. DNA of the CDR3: TGTGCCAGCAGCACGGGACAATTGAACACTGAAGCTTTCTTT. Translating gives CASSTGQLNTEAFF.

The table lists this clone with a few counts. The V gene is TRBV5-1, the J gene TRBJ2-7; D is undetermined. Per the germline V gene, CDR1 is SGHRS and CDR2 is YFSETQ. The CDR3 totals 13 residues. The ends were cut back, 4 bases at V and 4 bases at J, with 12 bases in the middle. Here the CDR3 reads CASSPQRRYEQYF. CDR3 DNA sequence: TGCGCCAGCAGCCCTCAACGGCGGTACGAGCAGTACTTC.

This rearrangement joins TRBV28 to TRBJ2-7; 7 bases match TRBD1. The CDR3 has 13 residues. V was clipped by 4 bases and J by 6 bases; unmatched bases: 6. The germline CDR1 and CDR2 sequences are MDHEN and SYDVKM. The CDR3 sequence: CASSSPTGIEQYF. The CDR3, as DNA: TGTGCCAGCAGTTCCCCGACAGGGATCGAGCAGTACTTC.

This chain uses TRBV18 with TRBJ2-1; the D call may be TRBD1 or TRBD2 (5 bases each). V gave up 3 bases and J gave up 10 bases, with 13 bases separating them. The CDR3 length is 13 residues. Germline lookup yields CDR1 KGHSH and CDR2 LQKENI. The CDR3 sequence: CASSPRGNVEQFF. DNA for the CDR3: TGTGCCAGCTCACCCCGGGGCAACGTGGAGCAGTTCTTC. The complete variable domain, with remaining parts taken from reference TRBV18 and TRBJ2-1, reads NAGVMQNPRHLVRRRGQEARLRCSPMKGHSHVYWYRQLPEEGLKFMVYLQKENIIDESGMPKERFSAEFPKEGPSILRIQQVVRGDSAAYFCASSPRGNVEQFFGPGTRLTVL.

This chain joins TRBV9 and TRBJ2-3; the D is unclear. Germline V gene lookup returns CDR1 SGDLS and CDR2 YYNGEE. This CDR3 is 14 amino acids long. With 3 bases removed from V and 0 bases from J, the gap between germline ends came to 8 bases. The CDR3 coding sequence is TGTGCCAGCAGCGGGGTCGGGAGCACAGATACGCAGTATTTT. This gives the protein CASSGVGSTDTQYF.

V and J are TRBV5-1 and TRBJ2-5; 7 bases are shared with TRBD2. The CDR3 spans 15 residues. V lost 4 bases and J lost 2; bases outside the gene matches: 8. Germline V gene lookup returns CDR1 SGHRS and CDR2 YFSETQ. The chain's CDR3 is CASSHGGSTQETQYF. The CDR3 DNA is TGCGCCAGCAGCCATGGCGGGAGTACACAAGAGACCCAGTACTTC.

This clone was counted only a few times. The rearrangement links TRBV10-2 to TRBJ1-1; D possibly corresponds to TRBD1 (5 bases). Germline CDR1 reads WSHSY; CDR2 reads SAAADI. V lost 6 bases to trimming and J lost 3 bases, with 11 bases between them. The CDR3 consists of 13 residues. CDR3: CASSQQVHTEAFF. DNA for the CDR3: TGCGCCAGCAGCCAACAGGTCCACACTGAAGCTTTCTTT.

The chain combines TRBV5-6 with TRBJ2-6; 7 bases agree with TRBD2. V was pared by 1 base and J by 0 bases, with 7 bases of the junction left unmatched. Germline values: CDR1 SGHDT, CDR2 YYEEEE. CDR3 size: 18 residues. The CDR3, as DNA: TGTGCCAGCAGCTTGATCGGGAGGAGAGCCTCTGGGGCCAACGTCCTGACTTTC. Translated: CASSLIGRRASGANVLTF.

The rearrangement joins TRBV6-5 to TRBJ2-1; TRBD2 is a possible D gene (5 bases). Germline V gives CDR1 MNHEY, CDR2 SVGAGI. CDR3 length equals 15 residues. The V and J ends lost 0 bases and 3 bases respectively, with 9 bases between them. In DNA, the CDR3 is TGTGCCAGCAGTTACTCTAGCGCGAACTACAATGAGCAGTTCTTC. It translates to CASSYSSANYNEQFF.

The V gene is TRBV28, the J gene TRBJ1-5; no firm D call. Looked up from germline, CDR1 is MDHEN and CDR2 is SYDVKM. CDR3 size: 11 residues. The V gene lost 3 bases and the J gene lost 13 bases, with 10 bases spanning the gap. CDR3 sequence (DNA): TGTGCCAGCAGTTTTGGGGATCCTCAGCATTTT. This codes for CASSFGDPQHF.

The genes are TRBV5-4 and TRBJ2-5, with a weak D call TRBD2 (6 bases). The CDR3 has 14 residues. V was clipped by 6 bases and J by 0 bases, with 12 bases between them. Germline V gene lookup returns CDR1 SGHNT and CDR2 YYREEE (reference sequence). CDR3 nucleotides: TGTGCCAGCACCCGGCGGGGTTACCAAGAGACCCAGTACTTC. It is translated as CASTRRGYQETQYF.

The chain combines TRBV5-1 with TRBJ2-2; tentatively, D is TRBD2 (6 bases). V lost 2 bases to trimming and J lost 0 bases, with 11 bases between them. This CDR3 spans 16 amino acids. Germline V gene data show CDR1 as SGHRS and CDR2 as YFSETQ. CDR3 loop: CASSFSGTPNTGELFF. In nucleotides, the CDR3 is TGCGCCAGCAGCTTTAGCGGTACTCCGAACACCGGGGAGCTGTTTTTT.

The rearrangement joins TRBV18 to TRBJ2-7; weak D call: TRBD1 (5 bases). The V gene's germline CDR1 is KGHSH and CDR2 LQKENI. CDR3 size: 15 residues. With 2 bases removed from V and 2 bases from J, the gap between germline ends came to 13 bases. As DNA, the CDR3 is TGTGCCAGCTCACCAAACTCCAGGGTTACCTACGAGCAGTACTTC. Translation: CASSPNSRVTYEQYF.

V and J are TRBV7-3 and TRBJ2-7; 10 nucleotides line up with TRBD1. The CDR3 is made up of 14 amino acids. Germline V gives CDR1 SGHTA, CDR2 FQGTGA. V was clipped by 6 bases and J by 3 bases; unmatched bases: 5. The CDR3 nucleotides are TGTGCCAGCAGATTAGGGACAGGGGACTACGAGCAGTACTTC. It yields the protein CASRLGTGDYEQYF.

For the CDR3, the DNA is TGTGCCAGCTCACCGAGGGGGAGAGGCACCGGGGAGCTGTTTTTT. Protein sequence: CASSPRGRGTGELFF. The chain combines TRBV18 with TRBJ2-2; a possible D gene is TRBD1 (6 bases). From germline, CDR1 is KGHSH and CDR2 LQKENI. The CDR3 covers 15 residues. With 3 bases removed from V and 4 bases from J, the gap between germline ends came to 12 bases.

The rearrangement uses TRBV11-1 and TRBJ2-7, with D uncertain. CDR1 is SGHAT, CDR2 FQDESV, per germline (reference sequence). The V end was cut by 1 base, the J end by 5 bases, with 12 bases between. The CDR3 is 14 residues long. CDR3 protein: CASSLGPAFDEQYF. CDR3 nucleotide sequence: TGTGCCAGCAGCTTAGGTCCAGCTTTCGACGAGCAGTACTTC. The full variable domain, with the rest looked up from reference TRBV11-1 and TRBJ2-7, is EAEVAQSPRYKITEKSQAVAFWCDPISGHATLYWYRQILGQGPELLVQFQDESVVDDSQLPKDRFSAERLKGVDSTLKIQPAELGDSAMYLCASSLGPAFDEQYFGPGTRLTVT.

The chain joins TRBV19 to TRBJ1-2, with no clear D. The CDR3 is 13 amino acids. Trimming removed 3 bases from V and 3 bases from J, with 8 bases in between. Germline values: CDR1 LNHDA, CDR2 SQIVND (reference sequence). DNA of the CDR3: TGTGCCAGTAGTATTACAGTCGACTATGGCTACACCTTC. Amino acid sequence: CASSITVDYGYTF.

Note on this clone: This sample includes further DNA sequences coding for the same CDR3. CDR3: CASSYSGLAGVYNEQFF. CDR3 sequence (DNA): TGTGCCAGCAGTTACTCCGGACTAGCGGGGGTTTACAATGAGCAGTTCTTC. The rearrangement joins TRBV2 to TRBJ2-1; 13 positions match TRBD2. The junction had 8 bases not matched to a gene; V was cut back by 5 bases and J by 4 bases. CDR1 is SNHLY and CDR2 is FYNNEI in the germline V gene. There are 17 residues in the CDR3.

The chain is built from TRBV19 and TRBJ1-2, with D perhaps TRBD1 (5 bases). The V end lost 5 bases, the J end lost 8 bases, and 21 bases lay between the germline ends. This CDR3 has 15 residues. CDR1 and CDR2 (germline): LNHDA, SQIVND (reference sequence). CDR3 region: CASSFLGTPLGGYTF. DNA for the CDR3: TGTGCCAGTAGTTTCCTCGGGACTCCGCTTGGAGGCTACACCTTC.

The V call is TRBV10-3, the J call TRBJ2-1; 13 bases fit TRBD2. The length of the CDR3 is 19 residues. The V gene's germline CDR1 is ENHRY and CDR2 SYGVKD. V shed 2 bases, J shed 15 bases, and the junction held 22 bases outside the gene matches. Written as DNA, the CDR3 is TGTGCCATCAGTGAGACATCACGGACTAGCGGGAGCCAAACGCAAGGGCGGTTCTTC. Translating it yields CAISETSRTSGSQTQGRFF.

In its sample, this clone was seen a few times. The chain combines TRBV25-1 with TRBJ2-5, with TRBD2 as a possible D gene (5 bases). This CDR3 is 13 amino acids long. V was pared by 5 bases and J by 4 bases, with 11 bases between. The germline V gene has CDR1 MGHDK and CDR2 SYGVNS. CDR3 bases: TGTGCCAGCAGTAAGGCGGGCCGAGAGACCCAGTACTTC. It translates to CASSKAGRETQYF.

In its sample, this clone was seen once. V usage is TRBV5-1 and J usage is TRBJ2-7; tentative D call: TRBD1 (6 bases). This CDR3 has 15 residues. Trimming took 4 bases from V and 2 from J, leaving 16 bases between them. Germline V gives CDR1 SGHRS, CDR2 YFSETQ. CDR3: CASSLQQGYTYEQYF. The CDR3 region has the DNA TGCGCCAGCAGCCTGCAACAGGGTTATACCTACGAGCAGTACTTC.

CDR3 sequence: CASSLMGLTKNIQYF. The CDR3, as DNA: TGCGCCAGCAGCTTAATGGGATTAACCAAAAACATTCAGTACTTC. The gene calls are TRBV5-1 and TRBJ2-4; D is ambiguous. V was clipped by 2 bases and J by 2 bases, with 11 bases between them. This CDR3 spans 15 amino acids. Looked up from germline, CDR1 is SGHRS and CDR2 is YFSETQ.

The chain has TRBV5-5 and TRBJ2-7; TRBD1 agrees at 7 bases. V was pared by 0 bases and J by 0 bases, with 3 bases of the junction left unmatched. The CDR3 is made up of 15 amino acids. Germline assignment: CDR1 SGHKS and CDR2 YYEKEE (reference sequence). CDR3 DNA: TGTGCCAGCAGCTTGGCCGGGACAGACTCCTACGAGCAGTACTTC. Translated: CASSLAGTDSYEQYF.

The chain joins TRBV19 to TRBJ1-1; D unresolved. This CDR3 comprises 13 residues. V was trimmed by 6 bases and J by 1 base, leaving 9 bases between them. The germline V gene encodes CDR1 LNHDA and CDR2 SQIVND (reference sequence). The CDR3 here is CASRRKTNTEAFF. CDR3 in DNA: TGTGCCAGTAGGCGCAAGACGAACACTGAAGCTTTCTTT.

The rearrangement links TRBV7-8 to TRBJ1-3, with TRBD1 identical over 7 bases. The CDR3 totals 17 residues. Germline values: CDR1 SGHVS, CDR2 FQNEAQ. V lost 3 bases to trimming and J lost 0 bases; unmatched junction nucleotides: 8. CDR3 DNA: TGTGCCAGCAGCTTTACTAGGGGGCCTGGCTCTGGAAACACCATATATTTT. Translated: CASSFTRGPGSGNTIYF.